Shown below are 8 T cell receptor beta chains from a single sample sequenced in a study of cytomegalovirus exposure and HLA in healthy donors. The PCR had 60 Vbeta and 13 Jbeta primers. Sequencing used immunoSEQ multiplex PCR; TCRdb keeps in-frame clones, though not all of them. The table shows 100,000 or so clones, with approximately 85% occurring only once. The sample comprised PBMCs. These receptors all come from a man younger than 40 in good health and CMV-seronegative.

The chain has TRBV30 and TRBJ2-2; the D gene is possibly TRBD1 (5 bases). The V gene lost 0 bases and the J gene lost 1 base, with 9 bases spanning the gap. Per germline, CDR1 GTSNPN and CDR2 SVGIG (reference sequence). The CDR3 has 15 residues. CDR3 DNA sequence: TGTGCCTGGAGTGTTTCAGGGCTGAACACCGGGGAGCTGTTTTTT. This encodes CAWSVSGLNTGELFF.

The J gene is TRBJ2-2, the V gene TRBV5-1; 9 bases match TRBD2. The CDR3 consists of 16 residues. Germline V gives CDR1 SGHRS, CDR2 YFSETQ. V shed 0 bases, J shed 1 base, and the junction held 1 base outside the gene matches. The chain's CDR3 is CASSLETSGNTGELFF. CDR3 in DNA: TGCGCCAGCAGCTTGGAGACTAGCGGGAACACCGGGGAGCTGTTTTTT.

The chain employs TRBV6-5 and TRBJ2-7; D might be TRBD2 (5 bases). Trimming removed 5 bases from V and 3 bases from J, with 11 bases in between. The V gene's germline CDR1 is MNHEY and CDR2 SVGAGI. The CDR3 has 13 residues. This CDR3 reads CASSMAGNYEQYF. CDR3 DNA sequence: TGTGCCAGCAGTATGGCCGGGAACTACGAGCAGTACTTC.

This chain links TRBV6-6 with TRBJ1-2; D is perhaps TRBD1 (6 bases). This CDR3 has 15 amino acids. Trimming pared 2 bases from V and 8 bases from J, leaving 18 bases between. Germline CDR1 reads MNHNY; CDR2 reads SVGAGI (reference sequence). CDR3 in DNA: TGTGCCAGCAGTTACCGTGCGGGGGGCTTTGGGGGCTACACCTTC. This gives the protein CASSYRAGGFGGYTF.

V is TRBV5-1 and J is TRBJ2-2; 8 bases line up with TRBD1. The CDR3 loop spans 16 amino acids. After removal of 4 bases from V and 1 base from J, the junction contained 6 bases not matched to a gene. Per germline, CDR1 SGHRS and CDR2 YFSETQ. This CDR3 is CASSPPGTGNTGELFF. The CDR3 nucleotides are TGCGCCAGCAGCCCCCCCGGGACAGGGAACACCGGGGAGCTGTTTTTT. Full variable domain (rest looked up from reference TRBV5-1 and TRBJ2-2): KAGVTQTPRYLIKTRGQQVTLSCSPISGHRSVSWYQQTPGQGLQFLFEYFSETQRNKGNFPGRFSGRQFSNSRSEMNVSTLELGDSALYLCASSPPGTGNTGELFFGEGSRLTVL.

V is TRBV30 and J is TRBJ1-5, with no clear D. V was shortened by 2 bases and J by 9 bases, with 14 bases between the two germline ends. The germline V gene has CDR1 GTSNPN and CDR2 SVGIG (reference sequence). This CDR3 comprises 13 residues. CDR3 sequence (DNA): TGTGCCTGGAGTTCAATGGGAGGTCGGCCCCAGCATTTT. It encodes CAWSSMGGRPQHF.

This clone was seen only once. This chain links TRBV27 with TRBJ2-2, with 9 bases aligning to TRBD1. Germline assignment: CDR1 MNHEY and CDR2 SMNVEV (reference sequence). J gave up 4 bases and V 1 base, and 4 bases lay outside the gene matches. This CDR3 spans 16 amino acids. CDR3 residues: CASSLLGQGGTGELFF. The CDR3 nucleotides are TGTGCCAGCAGTTTATTGGGACAGGGAGGCACCGGGGAGCTGTTTTTT.

The V and J genes are TRBV11-2 and TRBJ2-3; 14 positions agree with TRBD2. Germline CDR1 is SGHAT and CDR2 is FQNNGV. The CDR3 covers 18 residues. V trimming: 1 base; J trimming: 5 bases; junction bases outside the gene matches: 8. The CDR3 loop is CASSLGGLAGVMRDTQYF. Written as DNA, the CDR3 is TGTGCCAGCAGCTTAGGGGGACTAGCGGGGGTGATGAGAGATACGCAGTATTTT.